This TCR beta chain was retrieved from a study of T cells in Graves' hyperthyroidism and ophthalmopathy. RNA transcripts gave rise to amplified TCR beta CDR3 regions. The primer set for the first-round RT-PCR of the TCR CDR3 was HTBI. TCRdb analysed the multiplex PCR reads with MiXCR anew, one entry per CDR3 protein. The sample includes 600,000 to 700,000 distinct CDR3 sequences, 14% to 15% seen only once; the top ten take 3.5% to 4.5%. This CDR3 contains 13 residues. V lost 5 bases and J lost 5; bases outside the gene matches: 3. Germline lookup yields CDR1 MNHEY and CDR2 SVGAGI. This clonotype came up a few times. This may be a read error: a much more frequent sequence differs by one nucleotide.

The sample consisted of blood. This sequence joins TRBV6-5 and TRBJ2-7; 10 nucleotides match TRBD1. The clonotype comes from a woman in her thirties or forties with Graves' ophthalmopathy. CDR3 protein: CASSLDRGHEQYF. CDR3 in DNA: TGTGCCAGCAGTCTCGACAGGGGGCACGAGCAGTACTTC.